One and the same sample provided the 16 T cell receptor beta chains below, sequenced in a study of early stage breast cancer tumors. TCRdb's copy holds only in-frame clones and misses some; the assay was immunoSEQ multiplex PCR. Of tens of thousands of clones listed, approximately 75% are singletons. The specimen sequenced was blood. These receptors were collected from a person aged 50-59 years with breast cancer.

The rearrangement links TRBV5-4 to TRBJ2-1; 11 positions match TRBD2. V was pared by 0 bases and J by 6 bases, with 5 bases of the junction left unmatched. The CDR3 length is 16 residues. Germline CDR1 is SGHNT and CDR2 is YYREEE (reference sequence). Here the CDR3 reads CASSLDSGRAGNEQFF. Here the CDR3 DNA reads TGTGCCAGCAGCTTGGATAGCGGGAGGGCGGGCAATGAGCAGTTCTTC. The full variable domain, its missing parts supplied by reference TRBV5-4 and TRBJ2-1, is ETGVTQSPTHLIKTRGQQVTLRCSSQSGHNTVSWYQQALGQGPQFIFQYYREEENGRGNFPPRFSGLQFPNYSSELNVNALELDDSALYLCASSLDSGRAGNEQFFGPGTRLTVL.

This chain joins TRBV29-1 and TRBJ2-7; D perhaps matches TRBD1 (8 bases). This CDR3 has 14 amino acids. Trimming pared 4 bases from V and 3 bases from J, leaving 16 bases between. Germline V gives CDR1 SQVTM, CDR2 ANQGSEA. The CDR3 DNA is TGCAGCGTTGTCGGACAGGGCGGGAGCTACGAGCAGTACTTC. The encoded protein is CSVVGQGGSYEQYF.

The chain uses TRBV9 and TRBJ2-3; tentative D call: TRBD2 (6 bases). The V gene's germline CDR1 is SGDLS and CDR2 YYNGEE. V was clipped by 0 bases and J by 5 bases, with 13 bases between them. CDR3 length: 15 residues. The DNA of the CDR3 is TGTGCCAGCAGCGTAGTGGGCGGGACGGGAGATACGCAGTATTTT. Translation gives CASSVVGGTGDTQYF.

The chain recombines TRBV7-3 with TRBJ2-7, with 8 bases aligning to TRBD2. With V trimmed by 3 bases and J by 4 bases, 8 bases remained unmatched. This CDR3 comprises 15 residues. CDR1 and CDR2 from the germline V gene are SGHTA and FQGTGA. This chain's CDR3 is CASSFGPGGPYEQYF. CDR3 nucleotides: TGTGCCAGCAGCTTCGGTCCGGGAGGGCCTTACGAGCAGTACTTC.

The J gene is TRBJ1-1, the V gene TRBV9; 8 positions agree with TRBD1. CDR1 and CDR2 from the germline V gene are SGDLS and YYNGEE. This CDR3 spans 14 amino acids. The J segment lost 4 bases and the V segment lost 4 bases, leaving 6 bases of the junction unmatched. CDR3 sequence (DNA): TGTGCCAGCAGCAAGCGACAGGGGTCCACTGAAGCTTTCTTT. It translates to CASSKRQGSTEAFF.

Here the CDR3 DNA reads TGTGCCAGCAGCTCAGGGGGGCCCATGGGTGAGCAGTTCTTC. This encodes CASSSGGPMGEQFF. V is TRBV7-2 and J is TRBJ2-1; D is possibly TRBD1 (7 bases). The CDR3 totals 14 residues. Trimming pared 4 bases from V and 9 bases from J, leaving 16 bases between. The germline V gene has CDR1 SGHTA and CDR2 FQGNSA.

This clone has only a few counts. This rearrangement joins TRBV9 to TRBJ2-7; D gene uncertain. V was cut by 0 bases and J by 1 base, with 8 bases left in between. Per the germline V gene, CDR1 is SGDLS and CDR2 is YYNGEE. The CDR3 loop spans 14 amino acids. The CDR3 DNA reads TGTGCCAGCAGCGTAGGGGTAGGGTCCTACGAGCAGTACTTC. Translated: CASSVGVGSYEQYF.

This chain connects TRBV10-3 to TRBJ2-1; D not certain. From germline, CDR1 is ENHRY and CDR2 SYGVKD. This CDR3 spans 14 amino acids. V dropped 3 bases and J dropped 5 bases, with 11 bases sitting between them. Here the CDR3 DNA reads TGTGCCATCAGTGATGGCCCTGGGAACAATGAGCAGTTCTTC. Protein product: CAISDGPGNNEQFF.

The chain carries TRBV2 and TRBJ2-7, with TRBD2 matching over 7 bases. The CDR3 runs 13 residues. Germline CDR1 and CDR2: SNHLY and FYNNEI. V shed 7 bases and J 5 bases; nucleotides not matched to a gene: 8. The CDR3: CASNGKGGDEQYF. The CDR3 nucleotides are TGTGCCAGCAATGGAAAGGGAGGGGACGAGCAGTACTTC.

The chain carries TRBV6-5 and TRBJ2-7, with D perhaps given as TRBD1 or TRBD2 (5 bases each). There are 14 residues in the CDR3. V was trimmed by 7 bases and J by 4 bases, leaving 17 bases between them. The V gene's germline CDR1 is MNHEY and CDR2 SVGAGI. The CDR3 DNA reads TGTGCCAGCACCCCCAGGGCGAGGGATTACGAGCAGTACTTC. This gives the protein CASTPRARDYEQYF.

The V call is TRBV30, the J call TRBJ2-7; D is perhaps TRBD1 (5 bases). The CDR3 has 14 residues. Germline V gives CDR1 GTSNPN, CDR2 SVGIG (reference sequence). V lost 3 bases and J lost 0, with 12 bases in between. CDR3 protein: CAWSYRQYSYEQYF. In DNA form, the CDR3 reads TGTGCCTGGAGCTACAGACAGTACTCCTACGAGCAGTACTTC.

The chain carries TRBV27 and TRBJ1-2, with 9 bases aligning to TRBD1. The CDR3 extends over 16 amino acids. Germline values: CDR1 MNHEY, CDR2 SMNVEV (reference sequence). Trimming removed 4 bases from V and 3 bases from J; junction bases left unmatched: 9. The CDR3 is CASSYQTGTGHYGYTF. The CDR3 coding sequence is TGTGCCAGCAGTTACCAAACCGGGACAGGGCACTATGGCTACACCTTC.

CDR3 sequence reads: CASSEPGLKYEQYF. In nucleotides, the CDR3 is TGTGCCAGCAGTGAGCCGGGACTAAAATACGAGCAGTACTTC. The rearrangement links TRBV6-1 to TRBJ2-7, with 7 bases identical to TRBD2. The trim removed 3 bases at V and 4 bases at J, leaving 6 bases unmatched. Germline V gene lookup returns CDR1 MNHNS and CDR2 SASEGT. The CDR3 runs to 14 residues.

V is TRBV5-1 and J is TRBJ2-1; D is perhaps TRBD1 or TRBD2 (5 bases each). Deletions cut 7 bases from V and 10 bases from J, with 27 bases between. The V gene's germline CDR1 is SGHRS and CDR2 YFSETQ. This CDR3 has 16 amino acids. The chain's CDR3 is CASGVLGDPSGAEQFF. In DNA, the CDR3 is TGCGCCAGCGGCGTCCTAGGGGACCCTTCTGGGGCGGAGCAGTTCTTC.

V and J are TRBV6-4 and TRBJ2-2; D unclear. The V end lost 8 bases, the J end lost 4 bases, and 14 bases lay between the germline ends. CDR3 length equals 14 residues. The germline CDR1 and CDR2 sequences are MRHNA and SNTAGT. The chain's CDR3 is CASALDWTTGELFF. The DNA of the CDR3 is TGTGCCAGCGCCCTTGACTGGACCACCGGGGAGCTGTTTTTT.

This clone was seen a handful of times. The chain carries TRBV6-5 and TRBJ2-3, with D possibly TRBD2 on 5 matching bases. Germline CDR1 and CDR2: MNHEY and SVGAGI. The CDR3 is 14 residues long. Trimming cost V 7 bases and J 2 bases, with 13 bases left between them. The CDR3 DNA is TGTGCCAGCAAGGAGGACGCCAACACAGATACGCAGTATTTT. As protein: CASKEDANTDTQYF.